These 17 T cell receptor beta chains came from one sample sequenced in a study of T cell clonality in common variable immunodeficiency. Overall study results and limits: In common variable immunodeficiency, TCR beta chains reportedly carried fewer deletions and N-nucleotide insertions.

Antigens for these TCRs are unknown. Here immunoSEQ multiplex PCR was the method, and the copy in TCRdb shows in-frame clones only, minus some. Recorded here are 30,000 to 40,000 clones, none singletons. Material for sequencing was peripheral blood mononuclear cells. The source of these receptors is a human donor with common variable immunodeficiency.

Of note for this clone: The read falls 3 residues short of the CDR3 end, and the missing part is taken from the germline J gene. The chain couples TRBV7-6 to TRBJ1-1, with D perhaps matching TRBD1 (5 bases). CDR1 and CDR2 from the germline V gene are SGHVS and FNYEAQ. The CDR3 loop spans 15 amino acids. V was clipped by 2 bases and J by 5 bases, with 15 bases between them. The CDR3 protein is CASSLLGWEGTEAFF. The covered CDR3 bases are TGTGCCAGCAGCTTATTGGGGTGGGAGGGGACTGAA.

This clone was observed a handful of times. The read terminates 3 residues ahead of where the CDR3 ends, so the germline J gene completes it. This sequence joins TRBV7-8 and TRBJ1-4, with D possibly being TRBD1 (6 bases). The CDR3 totals 15 residues. V was cut by 5 bases and J by 7 bases, with 17 bases left in between. Germline V CDR1 and CDR2: SGHVS, FQNEAQ. The covered CDR3 bases are TGTGCCAGCAGCACCTTTGGGGGGGCGGGTGAAAAA. Protein sequence: CASSTFGGAGEK. The full CDR3 is CASSTFGGAGEKLFF.

Many counts were recorded for this clone. Sequencing ends 3 residues short of the CDR3 end; the germline J gene provides the rest. This chain uses TRBV4-1 with TRBJ2-5; the D gene could be TRBD1 or TRBD2 (6 bases each). The CDR3 runs 13 residues. Deletions cut 6 bases from V and 4 bases from J, with 12 bases between. Germline V CDR1 and CDR2: MGHRA, YSYEKL. The chain's CDR3 is CASSGGGGETQYF. The CDR3 bases that were read are TGCGCCAGCAGTGGAGGAGGGGGAGAGACC.

In the case of this clone: Read sequence stops 3 residues before the CDR3 end, and the germline J gene provides the missing end. This chain uses TRBV5-1 with TRBJ2-7, with 8 bases aligning to TRBD1. Per the germline V gene, CDR1 is SGHRS and CDR2 is YFSETQ. CDR3 size: 14 residues. J was trimmed by 2 bases and V by 2 bases; bases with no gene match: 3. CDR3 in amino acids: CASSFDRGPYEQYF. The DNA read from the CDR3 is TGCGCCAGCAGCTTCGACAGGGGACCCTACGAG. Full variable domain (rest looked up from reference TRBV5-1 and TRBJ2-7): KAGVTQTPRYLIKTRGQQVTLSCSPISGHRSVSWYQQTPGQGLQFLFEYFSETQRNKGNFPGRFSGRQFSNSRSEMNVSTLELGDSALYLCASSFDRGPYEQYFGPGTRLTVT.

This clone was recorded a few times. The read ends 3 residues shy of where the CDR3 ends; the end is completed using the germline J gene. The chain links TRBV6-2 or TRBV6-3 to TRBJ2-1; 10 bases align to TRBD2. This CDR3 has 14 amino acids. Germline V lookup: CDR1 MNHEY, CDR2 SVGEGT. Trimming took 4 bases from V and 9 from J; bases not matched to a gene: 6. CDR3 bases read: TGTGCCAGCAGTTTGGCTAGCGGGAGTATTGAG. This translates into CASSLASGSIE. The complete CDR3 protein is CASSLASGSIEQFF.

The sequenced CDR3 bases are TGTGCCAGCAGCCCACAAGCGGACCTCTCCTACGAG. This encodes CASSPQADLSYE. The whole CDR3 protein reads CASSPQADLSYEQYF. The chain couples TRBV11-2 to TRBJ2-7; D is perhaps TRBD2 (5 bases). Coverage ceases 3 residues before the CDR3 finishes, and the germline J gene fills in the end. The CDR3 contains 15 residues. The germline V and J ends were trimmed by 5 bases and 0 bases, with 14 bases remaining between them. Germline V gene data show CDR1 as SGHAT and CDR2 as FQNNGV.

As to this clone: Read coverage stops 3 residues before the CDR3 terminus; the germline J gene supplies the remainder. The chain links TRBV7-7 to TRBJ2-1, with 7 bases identical to TRBD2. J gave up 6 bases and V 5 bases, and 4 bases lay outside the gene matches. Looked up from germline, CDR1 is SSHAT and CDR2 is FNYEAQ (reference sequence). The CDR3 consists of 13 residues. The CDR3: CASSDLAANEQFF. Incomplete CDR3 DNA: TGTGCCAGCAGCGACCTAGCGGCCAATGAG. Drawing the rest from reference TRBV7-7 and TRBJ2-1, the complete variable domain is GAGVSQSPRYKVTKRGQDVTLRCDPISSHATLYWYQQALGQGPEFLTYFNYEAQPDKSGLPSDRFSAERPEGSISTLTIQRTEQRDSAMYRCASSDLAANEQFFGPGTRLTVL.

This clone turned up a few times. Sequencing ends 3 residues short of the CDR3 end; the germline J gene provides the rest. V usage is TRBV7-9 and J usage is TRBJ1-1, with D unclear. V was clipped by 2 bases and J by 5 bases, with 15 bases between them. The CDR3 is 15 amino acids. CDR1 and CDR2 (germline): SEHNR, FQNEAQ (reference sequence). CDR3 bases read: TGTGCCAGCAGCTTATCGGCGGCCCCTGGGACTGAA. Amino acids: CASSLSAAPGTE. The complete CDR3 reads CASSLSAAPGTEAFF.

This clone has at least ten counts. The read is 3 residues too short to cover the CDR3 end, so that end is filled in from the germline J gene. V is TRBV7-3 and J is TRBJ2-5; 8 bases match TRBD1. Germline V gene lookup returns CDR1 SGHTA and CDR2 FQGTGA. CDR3 length: 14 residues. V lost 5 bases, J lost 5 bases, and 7 bases stayed unmatched. CDR3 region: CASSPGQGGETQYF. The CDR3 DNA, read in part, is TGTGCCAGCAGCCCAGGACAGGGCGGGGAGACC.

The sample holds a few counts of this clone. The read terminates 3 residues before the CDR3 end, so the remaining end is supplied by the germline J gene. This rearrangement joins TRBV30 to TRBJ2-7, with 8 positions matching TRBD1. This CDR3 is built from 14 residues. Germline CDR1 GTSNPN, CDR2 SVGIG (reference sequence). V shed 3 bases and J 2 bases; nucleotides not matched to a gene: 6. Incomplete CDR3 DNA: TGTGCCTGGAGGACGGACAGGGCCCCCTACGAG. Translation: CAWRTDRAPYE. The CDR3 as a whole reads CAWRTDRAPYEQYF.

This clone showed up many times. The read finishes 3 residues shy of the CDR3 end, and the germline J gene is used to complete it. The chain links TRBV5-1 to TRBJ2-3; the match to TRBD2 covers 10 bases. The CDR3 sequence is 18 residues long. V shed 4 bases, J shed 2 bases, and the junction held 13 bases outside the gene matches. Germline CDR1 SGHRS, CDR2 YFSETQ. CDR3 protein: CASSQEGSGRSYTDTQYF. Partial CDR3 DNA: TGCGCCAGCAGCCAGGAGGGTAGCGGGAGGTCCTACACAGATACG. Drawing the rest from reference TRBV5-1 and TRBJ2-3, the complete variable domain is KAGVTQTPRYLIKTRGQQVTLSCSPISGHRSVSWYQQTPGQGLQFLFEYFSETQRNKGNFPGRFSGRQFSNSRSEMNVSTLELGDSALYLCASSQEGSGRSYTDTQYFGPGTRLTVL.

This clone was picked up many times. The read is 3 residues too short to cover the CDR3 end, so that end is filled in from the germline J gene. The V gene is TRBV4-1, the J gene TRBJ2-5; possibly TRBD2 for D (5 bases). Germline CDR1 is MGHRA and CDR2 is YSYEKL. The CDR3 is 15 amino acids. Trimming took off 1 base at V and 5 bases at J, with 14 bases between the two ends. CDR3 bases read: TGCGCCAGCAGCCAAGTGGCTAGCAGTGTTGAGACC. This sequence encodes CASSQVASSVET. The complete CDR3 reads CASSQVASSVETQYF.

This clone was counted many times. The CDR3 extends 3 residues past the end of the read, so its final part is completed from the germline J gene. V usage is TRBV7-2 and J usage is TRBJ1-1; TRBD1 is a possible D gene (6 bases). The V end lost 2 bases, the J end lost 5 bases, and 12 bases lay between the germline ends. Germline assignment: CDR1 SGHTA and CDR2 FQGNSA. CDR3 length: 14 residues. The sequenced part of the CDR3 DNA is TGTGCCAGCAGCTTACTTCAGGGGAAAACTGAA. Its protein product is CASSLLQGKTE. From start to end, the CDR3 is CASSLLQGKTEAFF.

There are a few counts of this clone. The CDR3 end lies 3 residues beyond the end of the read and is filled in from the germline J gene. The rearrangement links TRBV7-6 to TRBJ2-3, with D maybe TRBD1 (6 bases). The germline V gene encodes CDR1 SGHVS and CDR2 FNYEAQ. V dropped 1 base and J dropped 2 bases, with 10 bases sitting between them. The CDR3 has 15 residues. CDR3: CASSLEGDDTDTQYF. The covered CDR3 bases are TGTGCCAGCAGCTTAGAGGGGGATGACACAGATACG.

In this sample, this clone turned up many times. The read ends 3 residues before the CDR3 terminus; that terminus is restored from the germline J gene. V usage is TRBV18 and J usage is TRBJ2-2; 7 nucleotides align to TRBD1. Germline V gives CDR1 KGHSH, CDR2 LQKENI. V was clipped by 4 bases and J by 4 bases; unmatched bases: 6. CDR3 length equals 15 residues. Incomplete CDR3 DNA: TGTGCCAGCTCACTACCGACAGGGCTCACCGGGGAG. Translated: CASSLPTGLTGE. The entire CDR3 protein reads CASSLPTGLTGELFF.

This clone was counted ten times or more. The read halts 3 residues ahead of the CDR3 end, with the missing end drawn from the germline J gene. This chain links TRBV30 with TRBJ2-5, with D unresolved. The CDR3 sequence is 9 residues long. Trimming shortened V by 7 bases and J by 5 bases, and 5 bases separated the two germline ends. Per the germline V gene, CDR1 is GTSNPN and CDR2 is SVGIG (reference sequence). CDR3 amino acids: CALGETQYF. CDR3 bases read: TGTGCCTTAGGGGAGACC.

A remark on this clone: The read is 3 residues too short to cover the CDR3 end, so that end is filled in from the germline J gene. The rearrangement joins TRBV6-1 to TRBJ2-5; TRBD2 matches at 12 bases. V shed 4 bases, J shed 5 bases, and the junction held 8 bases outside the gene matches. Germline V CDR1 and CDR2: MNHNS, SASEGT. CDR3 length equals 16 residues. CDR3 DNA (partial): TGTGCCAGCAGTGTCACTAGCGGGAGGCCCGGGGAGACC. Its protein product is CASSVTSGRPGET. The whole CDR3 protein is CASSVTSGRPGETQYF.